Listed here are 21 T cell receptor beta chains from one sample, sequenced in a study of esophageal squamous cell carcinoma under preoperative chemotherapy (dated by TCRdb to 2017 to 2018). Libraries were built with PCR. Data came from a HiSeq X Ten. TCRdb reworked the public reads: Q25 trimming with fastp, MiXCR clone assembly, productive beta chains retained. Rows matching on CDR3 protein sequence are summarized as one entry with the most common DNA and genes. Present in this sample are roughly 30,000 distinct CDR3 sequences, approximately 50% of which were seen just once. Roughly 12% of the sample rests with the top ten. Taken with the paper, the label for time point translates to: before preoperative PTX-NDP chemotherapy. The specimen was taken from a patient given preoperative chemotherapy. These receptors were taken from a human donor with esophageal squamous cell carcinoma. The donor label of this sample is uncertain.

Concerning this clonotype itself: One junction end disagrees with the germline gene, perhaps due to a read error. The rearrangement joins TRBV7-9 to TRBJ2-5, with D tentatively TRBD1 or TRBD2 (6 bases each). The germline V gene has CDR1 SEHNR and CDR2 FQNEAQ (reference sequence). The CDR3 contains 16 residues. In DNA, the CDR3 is TGTGCCAGCGGGGGGCTCCAGCGGCGGGACCCAGAGACGCAGTACTTT. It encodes CASGGLQRRDPETQYF.

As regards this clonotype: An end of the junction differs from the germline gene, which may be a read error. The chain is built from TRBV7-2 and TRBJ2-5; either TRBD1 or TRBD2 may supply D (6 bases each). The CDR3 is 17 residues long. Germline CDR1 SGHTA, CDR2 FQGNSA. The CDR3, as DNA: TGTGCCAGCAGCAATACGATAGCGGCTGGGAGGACAGAGACCCAGTACTTT. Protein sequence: CASSNTIAAGRTETQYF.

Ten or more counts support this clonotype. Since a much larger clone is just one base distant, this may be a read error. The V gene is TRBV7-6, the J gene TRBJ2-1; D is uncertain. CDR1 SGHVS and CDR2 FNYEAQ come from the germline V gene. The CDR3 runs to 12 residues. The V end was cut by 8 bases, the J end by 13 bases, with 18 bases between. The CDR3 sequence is CASANAKETQFF. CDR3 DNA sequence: TGTGCCAGCGCCAACGCGAAGGAGACCCAGTTCTTC.

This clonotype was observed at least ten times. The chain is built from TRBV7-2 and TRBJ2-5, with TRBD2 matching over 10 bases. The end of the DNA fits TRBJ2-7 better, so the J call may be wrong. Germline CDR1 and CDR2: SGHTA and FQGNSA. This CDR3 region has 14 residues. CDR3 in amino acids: CASKNSGGAYEQYF. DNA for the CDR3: TGTGCCAGCAAAAACAGCGGGGGGGCCTACGAGCAGTACTTC.

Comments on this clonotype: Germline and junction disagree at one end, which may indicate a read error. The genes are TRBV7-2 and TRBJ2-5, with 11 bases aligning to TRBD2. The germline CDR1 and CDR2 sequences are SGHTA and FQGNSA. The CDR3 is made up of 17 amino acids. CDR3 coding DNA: TGTGCCAGCAGTGCGGGGGGGCTAGCGGGGGGCCGAGATACCCAGTATTTC. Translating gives CASSAGGLAGGRDTQYF. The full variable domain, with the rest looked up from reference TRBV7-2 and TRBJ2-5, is GAGVSQSPSNKVTEKGKDVELRCDPISGHTALYWYRQSLGQGLEFLIYFQGNSAPDKSGLPSDRFSAERTGGSVSTLTIQRTQQEDSAVYLCASSAGGLAGGRDTQYFGPGTRLLVL.

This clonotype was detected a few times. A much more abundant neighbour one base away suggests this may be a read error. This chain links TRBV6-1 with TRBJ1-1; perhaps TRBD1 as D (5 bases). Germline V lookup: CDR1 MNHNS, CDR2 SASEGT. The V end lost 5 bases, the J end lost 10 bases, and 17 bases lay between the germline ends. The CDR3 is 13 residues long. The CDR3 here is CASSTPGEKIAFF. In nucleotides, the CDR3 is TGTGCCAGCAGTACCCCGGGGGAAAAGATAGCTTTCTTT.

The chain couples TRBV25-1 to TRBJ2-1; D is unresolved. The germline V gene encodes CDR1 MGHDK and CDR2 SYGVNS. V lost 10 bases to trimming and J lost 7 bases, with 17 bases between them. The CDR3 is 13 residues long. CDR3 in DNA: TGTGCCACCCAGAATGGAGAATTGAATGAGCAGTTCTTC. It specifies CATQNGELNEQFF.

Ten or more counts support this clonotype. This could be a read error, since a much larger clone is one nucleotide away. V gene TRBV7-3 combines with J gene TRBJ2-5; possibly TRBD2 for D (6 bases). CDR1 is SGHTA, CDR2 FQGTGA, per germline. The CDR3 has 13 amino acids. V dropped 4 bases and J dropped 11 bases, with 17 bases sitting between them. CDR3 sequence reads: CASSSGLTNEQYF. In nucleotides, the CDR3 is TGTGCCAGCAGCTCCGGACTAACCAATGAGCAGTACTTC. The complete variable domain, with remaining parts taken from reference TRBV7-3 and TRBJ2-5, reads GAGVSQTPSNKVTEKGKYVELRCDPISGHTALYWYRQSLGQGPEFLIYFQGTGAADDSGLPNDRFFAVRPEGSVSTLKIQRTERGDSAVYLCASSSGLTNEQYFGPGTRLLVL.

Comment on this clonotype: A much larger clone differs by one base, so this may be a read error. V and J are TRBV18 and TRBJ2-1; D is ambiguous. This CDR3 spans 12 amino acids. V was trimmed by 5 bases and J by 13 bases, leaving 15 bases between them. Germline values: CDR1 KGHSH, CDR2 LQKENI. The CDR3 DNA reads TGTGCCAGCTCAGAAATCGGCGAGACCCAGTTCTTC. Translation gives CASSEIGETQFF. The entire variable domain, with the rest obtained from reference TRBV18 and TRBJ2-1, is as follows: NAGVMQNPRHLVRRRGQEARLRCSPMKGHSHVYWYRQLPEEGLKFMVYLQKENIIDESGMPKERFSAEFPKEGPSILRIQQVVRGDSAAYFCASSEIGETQFFGPGTRLTVL.

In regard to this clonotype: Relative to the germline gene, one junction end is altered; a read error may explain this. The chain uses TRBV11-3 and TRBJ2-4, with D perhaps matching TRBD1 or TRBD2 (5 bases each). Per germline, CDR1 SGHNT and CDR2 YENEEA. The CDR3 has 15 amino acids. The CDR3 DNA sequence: TGTGCCCGCAGCTCGGGGCCGTTTGCCAAAAATACGCAGTACTTC. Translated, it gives CARSSGPFAKNTQYF. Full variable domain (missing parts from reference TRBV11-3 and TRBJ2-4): EAGVVQSPRYKIIEKKQPVAFWCNPISGHNTLYWYLQNLGQGPELLIRYENEEAVDDSQLPKDRFSAERLKGVDSTLKIQPAELGDSAVYLCARSSGPFAKNTQYFGAGTRLSVL.

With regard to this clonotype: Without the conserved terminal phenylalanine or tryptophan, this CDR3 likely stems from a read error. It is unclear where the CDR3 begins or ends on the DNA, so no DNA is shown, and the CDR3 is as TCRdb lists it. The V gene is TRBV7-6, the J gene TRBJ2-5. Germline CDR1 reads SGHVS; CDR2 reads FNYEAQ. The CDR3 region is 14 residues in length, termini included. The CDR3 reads CASSLDGHQESQYS.

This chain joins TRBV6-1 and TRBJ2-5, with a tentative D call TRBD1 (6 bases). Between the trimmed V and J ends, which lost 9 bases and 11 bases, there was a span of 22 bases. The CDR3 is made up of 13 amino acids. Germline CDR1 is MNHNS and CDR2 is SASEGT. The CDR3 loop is CARRVREGDTQYF. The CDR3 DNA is TGTGCCAGGAGGGTTAGAGAGGGGGACACGCAGTACTTC.

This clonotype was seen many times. CDR3: CASRGSGRLTETQYF. As DNA, the CDR3 is TGTGCCAGCAGGGGTAGCGGGAGGTTGACAGAGACCCAGTACTTC. This chain links TRBV7-9 with TRBJ2-5; 10 bases are shared with TRBD2. Trimming took 6 bases from V and 4 from J; bases not matched to a gene: 8. Germline V gives CDR1 SEHNR, CDR2 FQNEAQ (reference sequence). The CDR3 totals 15 residues.

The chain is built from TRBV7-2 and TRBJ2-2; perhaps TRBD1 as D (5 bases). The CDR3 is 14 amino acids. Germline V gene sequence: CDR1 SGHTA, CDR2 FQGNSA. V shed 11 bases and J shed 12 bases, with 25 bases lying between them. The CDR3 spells CAGIQDMNTGKLFF. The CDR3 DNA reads TGTGCCGGCATCCAGGACATGAACACAGGTAAGCTGTTTTTT.

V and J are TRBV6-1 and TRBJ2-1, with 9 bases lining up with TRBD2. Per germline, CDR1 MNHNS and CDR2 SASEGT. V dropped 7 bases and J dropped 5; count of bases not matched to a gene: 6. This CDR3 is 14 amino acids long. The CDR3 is CASTGASGNNEQFF. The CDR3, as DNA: TGTGCCAGCACTGGGGCTAGCGGGAACAATGAGCAGTTCTTC.

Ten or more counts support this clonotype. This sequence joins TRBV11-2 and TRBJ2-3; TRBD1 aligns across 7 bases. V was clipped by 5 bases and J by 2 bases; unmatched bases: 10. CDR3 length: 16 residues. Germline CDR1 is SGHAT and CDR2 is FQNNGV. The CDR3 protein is CASSKEGGSLTDTQYF. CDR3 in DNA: TGTGCCAGCAGCAAAGAAGGGGGCTCGCTCACAGATACGCAGTATTTT.

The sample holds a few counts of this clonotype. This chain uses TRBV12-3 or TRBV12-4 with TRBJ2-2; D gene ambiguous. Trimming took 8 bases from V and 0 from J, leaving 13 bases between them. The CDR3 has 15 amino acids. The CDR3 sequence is CASARLTANTGELFF. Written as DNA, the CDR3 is TGTGCCAGCGCAAGGCTAACCGCGAACACCGGGGAGCTGTTTTTT.

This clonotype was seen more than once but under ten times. The CDR3 DNA is TGCGCCAGCAGCTTGGCCCGGGACGGCAGGCGGGGGGAGCAGTACTTC. It yields the protein CASSLARDGRRGEQYF. The chain carries TRBV5-1 and TRBJ2-4, with TRBD2 matching over 8 bases. V was pared by 0 bases and J by 13 bases, with 15 bases of the junction left unmatched. The CDR3 contains 16 residues. Germline V gene sequence: CDR1 SGHRS, CDR2 YFSETQ.

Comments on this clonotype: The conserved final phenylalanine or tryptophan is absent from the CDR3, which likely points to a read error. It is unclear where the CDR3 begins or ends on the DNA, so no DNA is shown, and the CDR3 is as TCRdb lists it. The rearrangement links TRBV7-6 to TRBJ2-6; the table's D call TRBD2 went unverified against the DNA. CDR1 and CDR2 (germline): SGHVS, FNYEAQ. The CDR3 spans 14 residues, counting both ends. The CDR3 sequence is CASSLESGEQFFGP.

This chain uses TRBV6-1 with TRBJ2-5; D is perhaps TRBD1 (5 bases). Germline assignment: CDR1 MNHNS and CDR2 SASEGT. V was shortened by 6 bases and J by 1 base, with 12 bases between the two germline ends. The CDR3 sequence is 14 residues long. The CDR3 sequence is CASSRVGSQETQYF. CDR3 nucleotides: TGTGCCAGCAGCAGGGTGGGGTCCCAAGAGACCCAGTACTTC.

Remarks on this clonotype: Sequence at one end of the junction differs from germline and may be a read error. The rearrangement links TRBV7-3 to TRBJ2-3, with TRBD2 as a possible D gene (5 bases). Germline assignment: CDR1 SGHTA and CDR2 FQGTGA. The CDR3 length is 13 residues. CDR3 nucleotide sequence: TGTGCCAGCAGCTTTAGCGCAACAGACACGCAGTATTTC. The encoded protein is CASSFSATDTQYF.